This passage covers 2 T cell receptor beta chains from one sample sequenced in a study of T cell clonotyping in hematopoietic cell transplantation. Time point indicated: recipient sample about 28 days before transplant, after cytoreduction. Libraries were prepared by immunoSEQ multiplex PCR; TCRdb keeps only in-frame clonotypes and omits some of them. This table holds 75,000 to 95,000 clones, approximately 95% found once. The sequencing here drew on peripheral blood mononuclear cells, taken before stem cell transplant. These receptors were taken from a woman aged 45 to 65 with acute myeloid leukemia. Some clones in this sample may be carry-over from other donors' samples.

The chain uses TRBV5-1 and TRBJ2-7; 7 bases match TRBD2. Per germline, CDR1 SGHRS and CDR2 YFSETQ. Losses at the gene ends were 1 base for V and 0 bases for J; bases not matched to a gene: 10. The CDR3 runs to 17 residues. The CDR3, as DNA: TGCGCCAGCAGCTTGACCCCAAGCGGGACCCCCTCCTACGAGCAGTACTTC. Protein sequence: CASSLTPSGTPSYEQYF.

The J gene is TRBJ1-4, the V gene TRBV27; D gene ambiguous. The CDR3 has 15 amino acids. The germline V gene encodes CDR1 MNHEY and CDR2 SMNVEV (reference sequence). V was clipped by 2 bases and J by 7 bases, with 14 bases between them. The CDR3 DNA sequence: TGTGCCAGCAGTTTAATCGGCAATTTGGGTGAAAAACTGTTTTTT. Translation gives CASSLIGNLGEKLFF.